Shown below are 21 T cell receptor beta chains from a single sample sequenced in a study of cytomegalovirus exposure and HLA in healthy donors. The PCR was carried out with 60 Vbeta primers and 13 Jbeta primers. Data came from immunoSEQ multiplex PCR; TCRdb stores just in-frame clones and leaves some out. The table has over 95,000 clones, about 79% seen once. Sequences were obtained from PBMCs. These receptors all stem from a woman between 18 and 29 years old in good health and CMV-seronegative.

This clone appeared a single time. This chain joins TRBV2 and TRBJ2-2; TRBD1 might be the D (6 bases). CDR1 and CDR2 from the germline V gene are SNHLY and FYNNEI. V was shortened by 4 bases and J by 2 bases, with 11 bases between the two germline ends. This CDR3 has 15 residues. CDR3 loop: CASSVGRGNTGELFF. As DNA, the CDR3 is TGTGCCAGCAGTGTCGGCAGGGGCAACACCGGGGAGCTGTTTTTT.

This chain uses TRBV28 with TRBJ1-2; D possibly corresponds to TRBD1 (5 bases). This CDR3 region has 13 residues. Trimming removed 7 bases from V and 5 bases from J, with 14 bases in between. Per the germline V gene, CDR1 is MDHEN and CDR2 is SYDVKM. The CDR3 DNA follows: TGTGCCAGCACCGGGACTTACCTATATGGCTACACCTTC. This gives the protein CASTGTYLYGYTF.

This clone was found once. The V call is TRBV19, the J call TRBJ2-7; D is possibly TRBD1 (5 bases). CDR1 is LNHDA, CDR2 SQIVND, per germline (reference sequence). Trimming pared 4 bases from V and 3 bases from J, leaving 13 bases between. The CDR3 totals 14 residues. CDR3 protein: CASSTVGDSYEQYV. The CDR3, as DNA: TGTGCCAGTAGTACTGTCGGAGACAGCTACGAGCAGTACGTC.

V is TRBV11-2 and J is TRBJ2-1; the match to TRBD2 covers 8 bases. Germline V gives CDR1 SGHAT, CDR2 FQNNGV. The V segment lost 4 bases and the J segment 4 bases; nucleotides outside the gene matches: 6. The CDR3 spans 15 residues. CDR3 sequence reads: CASSSAAGAYNEQFF. CDR3 nucleotide sequence: TGTGCCAGCAGCTCGGCAGCGGGAGCGTACAATGAGCAGTTCTTC.

V is TRBV5-4 and J is TRBJ2-5; TRBD1 matches 12 bases. Germline CDR1 and CDR2: SGHNT and YYREEE (reference sequence). The V and J ends lost 0 bases and 5 bases, in that order; junction bases with no gene match: 5. The CDR3 extends over 16 amino acids. The CDR3 is CASSLGDRGRLETQYF. For the CDR3, the DNA is TGTGCCAGCAGCTTGGGGGACAGGGGGCGATTGGAGACCCAGTACTTC. The full variable domain, completed using reference TRBV5-4 and TRBJ2-5, is ETGVTQSPTHLIKTRGQQVTLRCSSQSGHNTVSWYQQALGQGPQFIFQYYREEENGRGNFPPRFSGLQFPNYSSELNVNALELDDSALYLCASSLGDRGRLETQYFGPGTRLLVL.

The chain uses TRBV4-1 and TRBJ2-5, with 7 bases that match TRBD1. Trimming took 5 bases from V and 4 from J; bases not matched to a gene: 13. The CDR3 has 16 amino acids. Germline V gene sequence: CDR1 MGHRA, CDR2 YSYEKL. CDR3 protein: CASSSQQGRPPETQYF. As DNA, the CDR3 is TGCGCCAGCAGCTCCCAACAGGGGCGGCCCCCAGAGACCCAGTACTTC.

In its sample, this clone was seen a few times. The CDR3 sequence is CSVDLRQGVDTQYF. The CDR3 DNA follows: TGCAGCGTTGACCTTAGACAGGGGGTAGATACGCAGTATTTT. The chain is built from TRBV29-1 and TRBJ2-3; 9 bases line up with TRBD1. The CDR3 loop spans 14 amino acids. The trim removed 3 bases at V and 5 bases at J, leaving 6 bases unmatched. Germline V gene data show CDR1 as SQVTM and CDR2 as ANQGSEA.

V usage is TRBV5-1 and J usage is TRBJ2-5; 8 bases agree with TRBD1. Trimming cost V 0 bases and J 5 bases; bases outside gene matches: 6. The germline V gene has CDR1 SGHRS and CDR2 YFSETQ. The CDR3 has 15 residues. CDR3 nucleotide sequence: TGCGCCAGCAGCTTGGCCGGACAGGGTGGGGAGACCCAGTACTTC. It yields the protein CASSLAGQGGETQYF.

This clone was seen only a few times. This chain uses TRBV5-1 with TRBJ1-3, with D maybe TRBD1 (6 bases). The CDR3 length is 17 residues. Trimming cost V 4 bases and J 2 bases, with 19 bases left between them. Germline V lookup: CDR1 SGHRS, CDR2 YFSETQ. CDR3 sequence: CASSLLAQGQAGNTIYF. CDR3 DNA sequence: TGCGCCAGCAGCCTGCTTGCACAGGGTCAGGCTGGAAACACCATATATTTT.

V and J are TRBV6-5 and TRBJ2-5; possible D gene TRBD2, 7 bases. CDR1 and CDR2 (germline): MNHEY, SVGAGI. V was shortened by 6 bases and J by 1 base, with 9 bases between the two germline ends. The CDR3 covers 13 residues. CDR3 amino acids: CASRRGGQETQYF. DNA for the CDR3: TGTGCCAGCAGAAGGGGGGGCCAAGAGACCCAGTACTTC.

The rearrangement uses TRBV19 and TRBJ2-1; 9 bases are shared with TRBD1. Trimming took 2 bases from V and 4 from J; bases not matched to a gene: 6. Germline CDR1 and CDR2: LNHDA and SQIVND (reference sequence). The CDR3 length is 16 residues. CDR3 residues: CASSINRGQGYNEQFF. The CDR3 DNA follows: TGTGCCAGTAGTATAAATCGGGGACAGGGTTACAATGAGCAGTTCTTC.

The gene calls are TRBV4-1 and TRBJ2-2; D not certain. This CDR3 comprises 12 residues. Germline-derived CDR1 and CDR2 are MGHRA and YSYEKL. V lost 2 bases and J 6 bases, leaving 4 bases between the germline ends. The CDR3 DNA follows: TGCGCCAGCAGCCAACCTCCCGGGGAGCTGTTTTTT. Its protein product is CASSQPPGELFF.

The V and J genes are TRBV11-3 and TRBJ2-3; a possible D gene is TRBD1 (6 bases). Deletions cut 5 bases from V and 4 bases from J, with 16 bases between. Germline CDR1 is SGHNT and CDR2 is YENEEA. This CDR3 is 15 amino acids long. CDR3 coding DNA: TGTGCCAGCAGCCCAGGGGTATTGGCAGCAGATACGCAGTATTTT. It specifies CASSPGVLAADTQYF. Full variable domain (rest looked up from reference TRBV11-3 and TRBJ2-3): EAGVVQSPRYKIIEKKQPVAFWCNPISGHNTLYWYLQNLGQGPELLIRYENEEAVDDSQLPKDRFSAERLKGVDSTLKIQPAELGDSAVYLCASSPGVLAADTQYFGPGTRLTVL.

CDR3 nucleotide sequence: TGTGCCAGCAGCCGAGGGGACAGGTGGGGCACTGAAGCTTTCTTT. It translates to CASSRGDRWGTEAFF. The rearrangement uses TRBV5-6 and TRBJ1-1; 8 nucleotides line up with TRBD1. J was trimmed by 4 bases and V by 4 bases; bases with no gene match: 9. The CDR3 covers 15 residues. Germline V gene lookup returns CDR1 SGHDT and CDR2 YYEEEE.

The chain joins TRBV27 to TRBJ2-7, with a tentative D call TRBD1 (6 bases). V was shortened by 2 bases and J by 1 base, with 15 bases between the two germline ends. CDR1 is MNHEY, CDR2 SMNVEV, per germline (reference sequence). The CDR3 covers 16 residues. CDR3 DNA sequence: TGTGCCAGCAGTTTACCCCGGACAGCCCTTTCCTACGAGCAGTACGTC. This encodes CASSLPRTALSYEQYV.

This clone was recorded only once. The V and J genes are TRBV28 and TRBJ2-5; D is possibly TRBD1 (5 bases). Germline V gives CDR1 MDHEN, CDR2 SYDVKM. V lost 6 bases and J lost 4, with 18 bases in between. The CDR3 loop spans 15 amino acids. The CDR3 loop reads CASSFPKGPSETQYF. The CDR3 coding sequence is TGTGCCAGCAGCTTCCCTAAGGGGCCCTCAGAGACCCAGTACTTC.

This clone appeared a few times. This chain joins TRBV10-1 and TRBJ2-1, with D tentatively TRBD2 (6 bases). The germline CDR1 and CDR2 sequences are WNHNN and SYGVQD (reference sequence). V lost 4 bases and J lost 6, with 16 bases in between. This CDR3 is built from 15 residues. CDR3 DNA sequence: TGCGCCAGCAGTGGAACGGGAGAGGTAGTCAATGAGCAGTTCTTC. It is translated as CASSGTGEVVNEQFF.

A word on this clone: One junction end disagrees with the germline gene, perhaps due to a read error. The chain employs TRBV6-1 and TRBJ2-1, with a possible D match to TRBD2 (6 bases). CDR3 length: 17 amino acids. Germline CDR1 MNHNS, CDR2 SASEGT. The CDR3 region has the DNA TGTGCCGGCAGTGAAACCTTAGCGGATTCTGATTACAATGAGCAGTTCTTC. Its translation: CAGSETLADSDYNEQFF.

The chain joins TRBV6-1 to TRBJ1-2, with 7 bases lining up with TRBD1. J gave up 8 bases and V 6 bases, and 6 bases lay outside the gene matches. CDR3 size: 12 residues. Looked up from germline, CDR1 is MNHNS and CDR2 is SASEGT. CDR3 coding DNA: TGTGCCAGCAGCCCCACAGGGGCCGGCTACACCTTC. Its translation is CASSPTGAGYTF.

This clone was detected once. The rearrangement links TRBV28 to TRBJ1-1; no reliable D call. This CDR3 has 12 residues. V lost 7 bases, J lost 1 base, and 7 bases lay in between. The germline gives CDR1 MDHEN, CDR2 SYDVKM. CDR3 sequence reads: CASKRGNTEAFF. The CDR3 DNA follows: TGTGCCAGCAAAAGAGGGAACACTGAAGCTTTCTTT.

The rearrangement uses TRBV4-2 and TRBJ2-1; 9 nucleotides align to TRBD2. The CDR3 covers 18 residues. V was clipped by 0 bases and J by 0 bases; unmatched bases: 6. The germline gives CDR1 LGHNA, CDR2 YNFKEQ. This CDR3 reads CASSQDKAGGPSYNEQFF. The CDR3 DNA reads as TGTGCCAGCAGCCAAGATAAGGCGGGGGGGCCCTCCTACAATGAGCAGTTCTTC.